The 18 T cell receptor beta chains reported below all come from one sample, sequenced in a study of breast tumors, draining lymph nodes, adjacent tissues. The lymph nodes were axillary draining lymph nodes from breast cancer patients. TCRdb ran MiXCR on the multiplex PCR reads and lists one entry per CDR3 protein. The sample shows 150,000 to 200,000 distinct CDR3 sequences, 25% to 40% of them seen only once. The sequencing input was axillary lymph node tissue. The receptors stem from a female donor with breast cancer. Some clones in this sample may be carry-over from other donors' samples.

The chain recombines TRBV7-6 with TRBJ1-5; D not certain. Trimming took 1 base from V and 14 from J, leaving 21 bases between them. The germline gives CDR1 SGHVS, CDR2 FNYEAQ. The CDR3 loop spans 15 amino acids. The CDR3 DNA follows: TGTGCCAGCAGCTTAGGGGAAGCGGGAGGCGGGAATGAGCATTTT. Residues: CASSLGEAGGGNEHF.

This clonotype has a count of ten or more. This chain connects TRBV15 to TRBJ1-4; the D gene is possibly TRBD1 (5 bases). V gave up 3 bases and J gave up 5 bases, with 16 bases separating them. The CDR3 spans 16 residues. The germline CDR1 and CDR2 sequences are LNHNV and YYDKDF (reference sequence). The CDR3 is CATSSAPRELNEKLFF. The CDR3 DNA reads TGTGCCACCAGCAGCGCTCCCAGGGAACTAAATGAAAAACTGTTTTTT.

The V gene is TRBV15, the J gene TRBJ2-5; D is unclear. The CDR3 is made up of 15 amino acids. CDR1 LNHNV and CDR2 YYDKDF come from the germline V gene (reference sequence). The germline V and J ends were trimmed by 4 bases and 0 bases, with 12 bases remaining between them. The CDR3 DNA sequence: TGTGCCACCAGCACGGCCAGCCGTGACCAAGAGACCCAGTACTTC. Translating gives CATSTASRDQETQYF.

This chain links TRBV7-8 with TRBJ1-4; maybe TRBD1 (6 bases). The CDR3 extends over 14 amino acids. The ends were cut back, 3 bases at V and 5 bases at J, with 10 bases in the middle. The germline gives CDR1 SGHVS, CDR2 FQNEAQ. CDR3 sequence (DNA): TGTGCCAGCAGCTTGTTCCAGGGGAATGAAAAACTGTTTTTT. Translated, it gives CASSLFQGNEKLFF.

This clonotype occurred many times. The chain recombines TRBV14 with TRBJ2-7, with D possibly TRBD1 on 5 matching bases. The germline V and J ends were trimmed by 5 bases and 3 bases, with 17 bases remaining between them. The CDR3 covers 15 residues. Germline lookup yields CDR1 SGHDN and CDR2 FVKESK. The CDR3 is CASSLLDRSFYEQYF. Written as DNA, the CDR3 is TGTGCCAGCAGCTTACTCGACAGAAGTTTCTACGAGCAGTACTTC.

This clonotype occurred a few times. This may be a read error: a much more frequent sequence differs by one nucleotide. V and J are TRBV20-1 and TRBJ2-7; D not resolved. Germline CDR1 and CDR2: DFQATT and SNEGSKA (reference sequence). This CDR3 comprises 11 residues. The DNA of the CDR3 is TGCAGTGCTAGAGACTCCTACGAGCAGTCCTTC. It yields the protein CSARDSYEQSF.

To note about this clonotype: Relative to the germline gene, one junction end is altered; a read error may explain this. This sequence joins TRBV11-2 and TRBJ2-5, with D unclear. The CDR3 is 9 amino acids. Germline CDR1 is SGHAT and CDR2 is FQNNGV. The CDR3 protein is CASSMNPNF. The CDR3 nucleotides read TGTGCCAGCAGCATGAATCCTAATTTC.

Remarks on this clonotype: A much bigger clone sits one base away, suggesting this may be a read error. The CDR3 carries no conserved terminal phenylalanine or tryptophan, so it likely arises from a read error. The rearrangement joins TRBV30 to TRBJ2-1; D unresolved. Germline V gene lookup returns CDR1 GTSNPN and CDR2 SVGIG (reference sequence). Trimming left V 2 bases short and J 1 base short, with 9 bases between. This CDR3 is 14 amino acids long. CDR3 sequence reads: CAWSLGVSYNEQFS. As DNA, the CDR3 is TGTGCCTGGAGTTTGGGTGTGTCCTACAATGAGCAGTTCTCC.

Many counts were recorded for this clonotype. The V call is TRBV7-9, the J call TRBJ2-3, with 8 bases aligning to TRBD2. Germline lookup yields CDR1 SEHNR and CDR2 FQNEAQ (reference sequence). With 2 bases clipped from V and 5 bases from J, the junction kept 9 bases outside the gene matches. This CDR3 has 16 residues. Written as DNA, the CDR3 is TGTGCCAGCAGCTTATTTACCGGGGGGGTACAAGATACGCAGTATTTT. This translates into CASSLFTGGVQDTQYF.

This clonotype was counted between two and nine times. The V and J genes are TRBV28 and TRBJ1-2; D may be TRBD1 (6 bases). Between the trimmed V and J ends, which lost 6 bases and 8 bases, there was a span of 13 bases. Germline CDR1 is MDHEN and CDR2 is SYDVKM. The CDR3 loop spans 12 amino acids. The CDR3, as DNA: TGTGCCAGCAGCCGCCCTAGGGGGGGCTACACCTTC. It encodes CASSRPRGGYTF.

This clonotype was detected ten times or more. This chain joins TRBV12-5 and TRBJ2-3; D is perhaps TRBD1 (6 bases). Germline values: CDR1 LGHNT, CDR2 FRNRAP. CDR3 length: 16 residues. Trimming left V 6 bases short and J 2 bases short, with 18 bases between. The CDR3 sequence is CASGFLNGGLTDTQYF. The CDR3 DNA reads TGTGCTAGTGGCTTCCTAAATGGGGGCCTCACAGATACGCAGTATTTT.

A few counts support this clonotype. V and J are TRBV6-1 and TRBJ2-2; the match to TRBD1 covers 9 bases. This CDR3 has 15 amino acids. Trimming at V came to 5 bases and at J to 5 bases, leaving 6 bases not matched to a gene. Germline CDR1 and CDR2: MNHNS and SASEGT. CDR3 bases: TGTGCCAGCAGTCCACCGGGACAGGGTACCGGGGAGCTGTTTTTT. This translates into CASSPPGQGTGELFF.

This clonotype was counted between two and nine times. The junction and the germline gene differ at one end; a read error may be behind it. J is TRBJ1-3 and V is TRBV7-2; no definite D call. This CDR3 region has 17 residues. The V gene's germline CDR1 is SGHTA and CDR2 FQGNSA. The CDR3: CASSSPRTLTPGNPIYF. The CDR3 nucleotides read TGTGCCAGCAGCTCCCCCAGGACTCTGACGCCCGGAAACCCCATATATTTT.

Notes on this clonotype: The conserved closing phenylalanine or tryptophan is absent in this CDR3, likely reflecting a read error. The rearrangement uses TRBV5-4 and TRBJ2-1; D is undetermined. The CDR3 consists of 13 residues. Germline V gene lookup returns CDR1 SGHNT and CDR2 YYREEE (reference sequence). Trimming took 1 base from V and 2 from J, leaving 4 bases between them. CDR3 sequence reads: CASSLPPYNEQFS. The CDR3 coding sequence is TGTGCCAGCAGCTTGCCCCCCTACAATGAGCAGTTCTCC.

This chain connects TRBV24-1 to TRBJ1-1, with D maybe TRBD1 (6 bases). V was trimmed by 7 bases and J by 1 base, leaving 15 bases between them. This CDR3 contains 15 residues. Looked up from germline, CDR1 is KGHDR and CDR2 is SFDVKD. The CDR3 spells CATSEGGATNTEAFF. The CDR3 DNA follows: TGTGCCACCAGCGAAGGGGGGGCCACGAACACTGAAGCTTTCTTT.

This clonotype came up many times. The chain couples TRBV10-3 to TRBJ2-7; no firm D call. This CDR3 comprises 13 residues. The germline V and J ends were trimmed by 2 bases and 6 bases, with 11 bases remaining between them. The germline gives CDR1 ENHRY, CDR2 SYGVKD. For the CDR3, the DNA is TGTGCCATCAGTGAGATCGCCCGGTCCGAGCAGTACTTC. It specifies CAISEIARSEQYF.

This clonotype was observed a few times. The chain combines TRBV27 with TRBJ2-2, with D uncertain. Germline V gene data show CDR1 as MNHEY and CDR2 as SMNVEV (reference sequence). CDR3 length: 16 residues. V lost 2 bases and J lost 4, with 14 bases in between. CDR3 region: CASSLGQTIGTGELFF. In DNA, the CDR3 is TGTGCCAGCAGTTTAGGGCAGACCATAGGCACCGGGGAGCTGTTTTTT.

This clonotype was seen at least ten times. This chain joins TRBV6-6 and TRBJ1-2; 9 nucleotides align to TRBD1. This CDR3 has 16 residues. The germline V gene encodes CDR1 MNHNY and CDR2 SVGAGI (reference sequence). Trimming cost V 5 bases and J 3 bases; bases outside gene matches: 10. CDR3 coding DNA: TGTGCCAGCAGTCCAGGACAGGGGCAGGGGTACTATGGCTACACCTTC. It specifies CASSPGQGQGYYGYTF.